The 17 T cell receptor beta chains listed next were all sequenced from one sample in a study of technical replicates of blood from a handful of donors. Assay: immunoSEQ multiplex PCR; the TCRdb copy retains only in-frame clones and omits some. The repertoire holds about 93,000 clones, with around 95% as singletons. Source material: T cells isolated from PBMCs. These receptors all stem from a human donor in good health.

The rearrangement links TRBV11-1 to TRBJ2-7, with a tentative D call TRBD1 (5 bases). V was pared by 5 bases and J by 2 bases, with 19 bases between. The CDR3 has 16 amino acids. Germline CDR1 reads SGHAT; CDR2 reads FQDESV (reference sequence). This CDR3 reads CASSGTDDRNPYEQYF. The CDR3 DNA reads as TGTGCCAGCAGCGGCACTGATGACAGAAACCCCTACGAGCAGTACTTC.

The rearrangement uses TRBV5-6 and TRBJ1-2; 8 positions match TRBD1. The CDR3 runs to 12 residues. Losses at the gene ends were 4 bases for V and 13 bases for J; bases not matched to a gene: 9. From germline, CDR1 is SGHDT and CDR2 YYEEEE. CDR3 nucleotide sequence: TGTGCCAGCAGCCAGGACAGGGATGTGATCACCTTC. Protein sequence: CASSQDRDVITF.

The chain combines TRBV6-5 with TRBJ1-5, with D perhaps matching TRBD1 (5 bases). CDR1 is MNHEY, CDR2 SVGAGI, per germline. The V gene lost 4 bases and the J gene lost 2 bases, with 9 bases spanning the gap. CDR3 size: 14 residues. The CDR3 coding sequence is TGTGCCAGCAGTTCGGTACAGGGCAATCAGCCCCAGCATTTT. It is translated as CASSSVQGNQPQHF.

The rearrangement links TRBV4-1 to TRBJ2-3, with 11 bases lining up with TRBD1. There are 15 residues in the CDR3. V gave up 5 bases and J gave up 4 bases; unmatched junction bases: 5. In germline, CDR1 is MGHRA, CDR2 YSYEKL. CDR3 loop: CASSKGQGGSDTQYF. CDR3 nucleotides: TGCGCCAGCAGCAAGGGACAGGGGGGGTCAGATACGCAGTATTTT.

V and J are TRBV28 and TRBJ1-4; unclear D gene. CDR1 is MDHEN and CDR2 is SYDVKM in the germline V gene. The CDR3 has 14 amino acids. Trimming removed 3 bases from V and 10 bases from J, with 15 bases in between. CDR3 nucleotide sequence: TGTGCCAGCAGTTTTCCGCAAACCGAGGGAAAACTGTTTTTT. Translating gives CASSFPQTEGKLFF.

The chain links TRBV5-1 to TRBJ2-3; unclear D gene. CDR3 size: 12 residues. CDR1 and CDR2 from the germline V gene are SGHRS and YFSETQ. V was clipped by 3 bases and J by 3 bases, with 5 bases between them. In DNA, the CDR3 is TGCGCCAGCAGCTCCTTAACAGATACGCAGTATTTT. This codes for CASSSLTDTQYF.

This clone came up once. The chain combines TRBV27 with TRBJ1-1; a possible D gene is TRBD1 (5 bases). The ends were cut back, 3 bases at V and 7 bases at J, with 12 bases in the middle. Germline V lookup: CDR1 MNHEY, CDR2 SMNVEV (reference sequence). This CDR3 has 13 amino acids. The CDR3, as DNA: TGTGCCAGCAGTTTTTATGGGGCAGATGAAGCTTTCTTT. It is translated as CASSFYGADEAFF.

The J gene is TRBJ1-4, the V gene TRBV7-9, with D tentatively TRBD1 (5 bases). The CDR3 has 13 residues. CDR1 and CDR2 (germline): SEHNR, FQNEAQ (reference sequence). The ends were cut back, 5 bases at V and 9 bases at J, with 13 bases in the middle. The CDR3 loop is CASSIQRGQKLFF. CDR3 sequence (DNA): TGTGCCAGCAGCATCCAAAGGGGTCAAAAACTGTTTTTT.

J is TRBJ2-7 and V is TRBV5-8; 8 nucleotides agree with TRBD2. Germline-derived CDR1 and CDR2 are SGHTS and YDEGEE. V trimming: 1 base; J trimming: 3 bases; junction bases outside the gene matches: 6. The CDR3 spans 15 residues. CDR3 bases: TGTGCCAGCAGCTTGCGCGCTAGCGGGCGCTACGAGCAGTACTTC. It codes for CASSLRASGRYEQYF.

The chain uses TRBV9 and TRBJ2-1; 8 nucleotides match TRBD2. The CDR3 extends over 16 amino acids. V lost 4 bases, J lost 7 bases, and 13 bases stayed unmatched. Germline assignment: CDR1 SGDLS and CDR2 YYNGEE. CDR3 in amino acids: CASSPPGTSFLNEQFF. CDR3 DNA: TGTGCCAGCAGCCCACCCGGGACTAGTTTTCTGAATGAGCAGTTCTTC. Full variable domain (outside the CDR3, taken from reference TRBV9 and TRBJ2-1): DSGVTQTPKHLITATGQRVTLRCSPRSGDLSVYWYQQSLDQGLQFLIQYYNGEERAKGNILERFSAQQFPDLHSELNLSSLELGDSALYFCASSPPGTSFLNEQFFGPGTRLTVL.

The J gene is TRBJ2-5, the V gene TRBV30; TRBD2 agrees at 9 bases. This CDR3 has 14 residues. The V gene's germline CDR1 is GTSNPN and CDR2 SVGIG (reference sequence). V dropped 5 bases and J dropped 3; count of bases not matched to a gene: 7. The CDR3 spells CAWGRGGREETQYF. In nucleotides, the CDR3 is TGTGCCTGGGGGCGGGGGGGCCGCGAAGAGACCCAGTACTTC. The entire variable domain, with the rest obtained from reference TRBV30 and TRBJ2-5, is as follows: SQTIHQWPATLVQPVGSPLSLECTVEGTSNPNLYWYRQAAGRGLQLLFYSVGIGQISSEVPQNLSASRPQDRQFILSSKKLLLSDSGFYLCAWGRGGREETQYFGPGTRLLVL.

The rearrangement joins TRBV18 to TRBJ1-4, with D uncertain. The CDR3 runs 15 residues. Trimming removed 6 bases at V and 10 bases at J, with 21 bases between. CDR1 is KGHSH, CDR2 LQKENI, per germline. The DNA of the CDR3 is TGTGCCAGCTCGCCCCTCGATGCCCCCGCGCTAAAACTGTTTTTT. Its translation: CASSPLDAPALKLFF. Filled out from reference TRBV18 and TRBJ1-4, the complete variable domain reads NAGVMQNPRHLVRRRGQEARLRCSPMKGHSHVYWYRQLPEEGLKFMVYLQKENIIDESGMPKERFSAEFPKEGPSILRIQQVVRGDSAAYFCASSPLDAPALKLFFGSGTQLSVL.

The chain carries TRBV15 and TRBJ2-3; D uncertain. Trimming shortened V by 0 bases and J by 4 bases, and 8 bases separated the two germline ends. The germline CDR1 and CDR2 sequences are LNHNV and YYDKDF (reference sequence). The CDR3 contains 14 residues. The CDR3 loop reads CATSREMLADTQYF. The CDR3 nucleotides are TGTGCCACCAGCAGAGAGATGTTAGCAGATACGCAGTATTTT. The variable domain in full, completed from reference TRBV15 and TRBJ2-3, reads DAMVIQNPRYQVTQFGKPVTLSCSQTLNHNVMYWYQQKSSQAPKLLFHYYDKDFNNEADTPDNFQSRRPNTSFCFLDIRSPGLGDTAMYLCATSREMLADTQYFGPGTRLTVL.

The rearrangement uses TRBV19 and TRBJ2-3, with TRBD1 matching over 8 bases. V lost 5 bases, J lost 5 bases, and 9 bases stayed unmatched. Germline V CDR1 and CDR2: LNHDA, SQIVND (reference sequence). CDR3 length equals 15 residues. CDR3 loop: CASSRRTGYGDTQYF. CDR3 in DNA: TGTGCCAGTAGTCGGAGGACAGGGTACGGAGATACGCAGTATTTT.

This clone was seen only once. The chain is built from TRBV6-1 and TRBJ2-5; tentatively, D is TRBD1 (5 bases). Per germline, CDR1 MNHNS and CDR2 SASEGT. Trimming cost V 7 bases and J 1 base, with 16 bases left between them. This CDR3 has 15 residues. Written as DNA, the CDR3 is TGTGCCAGCACGAACAACAGGATACCCCAAGAGACCCAGTACTTC. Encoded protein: CASTNNRIPQETQYF.

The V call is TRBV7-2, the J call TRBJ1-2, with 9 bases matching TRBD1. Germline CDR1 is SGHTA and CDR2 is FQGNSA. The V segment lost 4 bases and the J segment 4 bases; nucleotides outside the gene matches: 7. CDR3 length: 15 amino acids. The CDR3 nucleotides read TGTGCCAGCAGCTCGGGACAGGGTGAATCCTATGGCTACACCTTC. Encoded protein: CASSSGQGESYGYTF.

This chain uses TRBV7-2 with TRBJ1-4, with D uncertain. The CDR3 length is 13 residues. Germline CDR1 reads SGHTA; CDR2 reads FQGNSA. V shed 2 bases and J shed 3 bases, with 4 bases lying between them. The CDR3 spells CASSLSPNEKLFF. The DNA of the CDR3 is TGTGCCAGCAGCTTATCTCCTAATGAAAAACTGTTTTTT. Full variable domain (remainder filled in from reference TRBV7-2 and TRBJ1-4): GAGVSQSPSNKVTEKGKDVELRCDPISGHTALYWYRQSLGQGLEFLIYFQGNSAPDKSGLPSDRFSAERTGGSVSTLTIQRTQQEDSAVYLCASSLSPNEKLFFGSGTQLSVL.